The present TCR beta chain was sequenced within a study of T cell repertoires in ileal Crohn's disease. The method was immunoSEQ multiplex PCR; TCRdb's version includes in-frame clones alone and lacks a portion of them. The sample has 6,500 to 7,500 clones; around 72% are singletons. Trimming removed 3 bases from V and 3 bases from J, with 9 bases in between. There are 14 residues in the CDR3. The germline V gene has CDR1 LGHNA and CDR2 YSLEER. Material for sequencing was ileal tissue. The V call is TRBV4-3, the J call TRBJ2-1; the D gene is possibly TRBD2 (6 bases). This TCR came from an adult with Crohn's disease. Written as DNA, the CDR3 is TGCGCCAGCAGCCAGCGGGGAAACTACAATGAGCAGTTCTTC. This gives the protein CASSQRGNYNEQFF.